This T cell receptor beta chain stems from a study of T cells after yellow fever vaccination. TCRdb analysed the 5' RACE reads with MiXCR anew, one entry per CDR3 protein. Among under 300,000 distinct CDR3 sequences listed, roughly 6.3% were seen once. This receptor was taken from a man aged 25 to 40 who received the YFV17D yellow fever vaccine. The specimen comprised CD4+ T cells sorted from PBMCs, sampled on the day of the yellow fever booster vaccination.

In nucleotides, the CDR3 is TGTGCCAGCTCACCACGACATGAGACCCAGTACTTC. As protein: CASSPRHETQYF. The gene calls are TRBV18 and TRBJ2-5; D gene unclear. V lost 1 base and J lost 5, with 5 bases in between. Germline-derived CDR1 and CDR2 are KGHSH and LQKENI. CDR3 size: 12 residues.